These 20 T cell receptor beta chains were all obtained from the same sample, sequenced in a study of T cells in Graves' hyperthyroidism and ophthalmopathy. Amplified regions were TCR beta CDR3 sequences from RNA transcripts. When the TCR CDR3 underwent first-round RT-PCR, the HTBI primer set was used. TCRdb ran MiXCR on the multiplex PCR reads and lists one entry per CDR3 protein. This table has 380,000 or so distinct CDR3 sequences, approximately 13% appearing once. The material sequenced was blood. The receptor set was obtained from a woman aged 30 to 39 with Graves' hyperthyroidism.

Ten or more counts support this clonotype. This CDR3 reads CASRRDRSRRSEKLFF. CDR3 DNA: TGTGCCAGTAGGCGGGACAGGTCCCGTCGCAGCGAAAAACTGTTTTTT. The chain links TRBV19 to TRBJ1-4; 8 positions match TRBD1. The CDR3 is 16 residues long. V gave up 6 bases and J gave up 8 bases; unmatched junction bases: 14. The germline gives CDR1 LNHDA, CDR2 SQIVND (reference sequence).

The table lists this clonotype with a few counts. The chain employs TRBV7-9 and TRBJ2-7; 7 nucleotides align to TRBD2. CDR1 is SEHNR, CDR2 FQNEAQ, per germline (reference sequence). Germline trimming cut 6 bases from V and 2 bases from J; bases unmatched to any gene: 7. The CDR3 runs to 14 residues. CDR3: CASSISSGAYEQYF. In DNA form, the CDR3 reads TGTGCCAGCAGTATCTCAAGCGGGGCCTACGAGCAGTACTTC.

This clonotype was detected many times. This chain links TRBV28 with TRBJ2-5; D gene uncertain. Per germline, CDR1 MDHEN and CDR2 SYDVKM. With 2 bases removed from V and 2 bases from J, the gap between germline ends came to 6 bases. This CDR3 contains 13 residues. CDR3 coding DNA: TGTGCCAGCAGTTTAAGCAGACAAGAGACCCAGTACTTC. Protein product: CASSLSRQETQYF.

This clonotype was recorded at least ten times. The V and J genes are TRBV28 and TRBJ2-5; unclear D gene. CDR3 length: 13 residues. Trimming removed 2 bases at V and 5 bases at J, with 9 bases between. CDR1 MDHEN and CDR2 SYDVKM come from the germline V gene. CDR3 nucleotides: TGTGCCAGCAGTTTAGAGAGTAGGGAGACCCAGTACTTC. Residues: CASSLESRETQYF.

The chain combines TRBV6-2 or TRBV6-3 with TRBJ2-3, with D unclear. Trimming left V 6 bases short and J 1 base short, with 8 bases between. The CDR3 sequence is 13 residues long. Germline CDR1 MNHEY, CDR2 SVGEGT. This chain's CDR3 is CASSPVGTDTQYF. The CDR3 region has the DNA TGTGCCAGCAGCCCAGTTGGCACAGATACGCAGTATTTT.

The chain carries TRBV27 and TRBJ2-3; perhaps TRBD1 as D (6 bases). The CDR3 extends over 13 amino acids. In germline, CDR1 is MNHEY, CDR2 SMNVEV (reference sequence). V was cut by 7 bases and J by 0 bases, with 8 bases left in between. CDR3 protein: CASMGASTDTQYF. DNA of the CDR3: TGTGCCAGCATGGGGGCTAGCACAGATACGCAGTATTTT.

The V and J genes are TRBV24-1 and TRBJ2-1; 7 bases fit TRBD2. Trimming removed 3 bases from V and 12 bases from J; junction bases left unmatched: 13. This CDR3 is built from 15 residues. Germline loops: CDR1 KGHDR, CDR2 SFDVKD. The CDR3 sequence is CATSDRSGASEAQFF. CDR3 DNA: TGTGCCACCAGTGATAGAAGCGGGGCAAGCGAGGCGCAGTTCTTC.

At least ten counts were recorded for this clonotype. V gene TRBV9 combines with J gene TRBJ2-1; the match to TRBD2 covers 7 bases. Unmatched junction bases numbered 7, after V lost 0 bases and J lost 7 bases. The CDR3 sequence is 15 residues long. Germline values: CDR1 SGDLS, CDR2 YYNGEE. The CDR3 DNA reads as TGTGCCAGCAGCGTAGGCGGGAGTATACGTAATGAGCAGTTCTTC. Amino acid sequence: CASSVGGSIRNEQFF.

This clonotype was detected only a few times. The rearrangement links TRBV11-2 to TRBJ1-1; D might be TRBD1 (6 bases). The CDR3 extends over 15 amino acids. V lost 6 bases and J 4 bases, leaving 18 bases between the germline ends. Germline values: CDR1 SGHAT, CDR2 FQNNGV. CDR3 sequence: CASRDRGAPGTEAFF. CDR3 DNA sequence: TGTGCCAGCAGGGACCGGGGGGCGCCGGGCACTGAAGCTTTCTTT.

Ten or more counts support this clonotype. The V and J genes are TRBV5-5 and TRBJ1-2; a weak D match, TRBD1 (5 bases). Germline CDR1 SGHKS, CDR2 YYEKEE (reference sequence). The CDR3 covers 16 residues. With 4 bases removed from V and 0 bases from J, the gap between germline ends came to 16 bases. CDR3 bases: TGTGCCAGCAGCCTACGACTCCGGGACCCTAACTATGGCTACACCTTC. It translates to CASSLRLRDPNYGYTF.

This clonotype came up many times. V gene TRBV6-2 or TRBV6-3 combines with J gene TRBJ2-2, with unresolved D. The CDR3 covers 17 residues. Germline assignment: CDR1 MNHEY and CDR2 SVGEGT. Trimming took off 5 bases at V and 0 bases at J, with 16 bases between the two ends. The chain's CDR3 is CASSPSRLYTNTGELFF. Written as DNA, the CDR3 is TGTGCCAGCAGTCCATCCAGGCTCTACACGAACACCGGGGAGCTGTTTTTT.

This chain connects TRBV6-1 to TRBJ2-7, with 7 bases matching TRBD1. V lost 8 bases to trimming and J lost 2 bases; unmatched junction nucleotides: 6. The CDR3 loop spans 13 amino acids. Germline lookup yields CDR1 MNHNS and CDR2 SASEGT. The CDR3 region has the DNA TGTGCCAGCGAGAGAGGACAGGCCTACGAGCAGTACTTC. Its translation is CASERGQAYEQYF.

The chain has TRBV19 and TRBJ2-7; 10 nucleotides align to TRBD1. CDR3 length: 14 amino acids. Looked up from germline, CDR1 is LNHDA and CDR2 is SQIVND (reference sequence). Losses at the gene ends were 5 bases for V and 6 bases for J; bases not matched to a gene: 7. Here the CDR3 DNA reads TGTGCCAGTAGTCGGGACAGGGGCCTTTCCGAGCAGTACTTC. This gives the protein CASSRDRGLSEQYF. The whole variable domain, filled in from reference TRBV19 and TRBJ2-7, reads DGGITQSPKYLFRKEGQNVTLSCEQNLNHDAMYWYRQDPGQGLRLIYYSQIVNDFQKGDIAEGYSVSREKKESFPLTVTSAQKNPTAFYLCASSRDRGLSEQYFGPGTRLTVT.

In nucleotides, the CDR3 is TGCAGTGCCGCGGGAGATGGTTGGGATGAGCAGTTCTTC. Translation: CSAAGDGWDEQFF. This chain uses TRBV20-1 with TRBJ2-1; TRBD2 agrees at 7 bases. CDR3 length: 13 residues. The trim removed 6 bases at V and 8 bases at J, leaving 10 bases unmatched. Germline V gene sequence: CDR1 DFQATT, CDR2 SNEGSKA (reference sequence).

The chain combines TRBV20-1 with TRBJ2-3; tentatively, D is TRBD2 (7 bases). CDR1 and CDR2 (germline): DFQATT, SNEGSKA (reference sequence). The CDR3 has 16 residues. Trimming removed 5 bases from V and 1 base from J, with 19 bases in between. CDR3 residues: CSAQRGGGGRTDTQYF. The CDR3 coding sequence is TGCAGTGCTCAGAGGGGAGGGGGAGGACGCACAGATACGCAGTATTTT.

This clonotype was seen at least ten times. This chain joins TRBV11-2 and TRBJ2-7, with TRBD1 matching 8 bases. This CDR3 is built from 15 residues. The germline gives CDR1 SGHAT, CDR2 FQNNGV. J lost 0 bases, V lost 5 bases, and 6 bases had no gene match. This chain's CDR3 is CASSTRTGSSYEQYF. In DNA form, the CDR3 reads TGTGCCAGCAGCACCCGGACAGGGTCCTCCTACGAGCAGTACTTC.

At least ten counts were recorded for this clonotype. This sequence joins TRBV27 and TRBJ1-6; possible D gene TRBD1, 5 bases. V was trimmed by 6 bases and J by 7 bases, leaving 19 bases between them. CDR3 length: 16 amino acids. The germline V gene has CDR1 MNHEY and CDR2 SMNVEV (reference sequence). CDR3 DNA: TGTGCCAGCAGGATGTCGGGGCGCCTTTGGAATTCACCCCTCCACTTT. This gives the protein CASRMSGRLWNSPLHF.

This clonotype showed up many times. The chain is built from TRBV28 and TRBJ2-5; no clear D. From germline, CDR1 is MDHEN and CDR2 SYDVKM. The CDR3 is 15 amino acids. V gave up 3 bases and J gave up 0 bases, with 11 bases separating them. The CDR3: CASSFSRTYQETQYF. DNA of the CDR3: TGTGCCAGCAGTTTTTCGCGGACGTACCAAGAGACCCAGTACTTC.

This clonotype has ten or more counts. The chain has TRBV6-2 or TRBV6-3 and TRBJ2-2; weak D call: TRBD2 (6 bases). Germline values: CDR1 MNHEY, CDR2 SVGEGT. This CDR3 has 14 residues. V lost 6 bases and J lost 2, with 10 bases in between. The CDR3 loop is CASRNAGNTGELFF. CDR3 sequence (DNA): TGTGCCAGCAGGAACGCGGGAAACACCGGGGAGCTGTTTTTT.

To note about this clonotype: The DNA is left out, because the CDR3 cannot be placed on it with certainty; the CDR3 is given as TCRdb lists it. The chain uses TRBV12-3 or TRBV12-4 and TRBJ2-2; the tabulated D call, TRBD2, remains unverified against the DNA. Ends included, the CDR3 has 14 residues. The CDR3 loop reads CASSSSLGAGELFF.